This TCR beta chain was documented in a study of a mutant IDH1 vaccine in newly diagnosed glioma. Study information: Treated patients, averaging roughly 44 years, were 62.5% male and roughly 38% female.

CDR3 size: 15 residues. In germline, CDR1 is SGHAT, CDR2 FQNNGV. V was pared by 5 bases and J by 0 bases, with 11 bases between. As for time point: baseline, week 1 (first vaccination visit). The treatment here: pre-vaccination baseline after standard-of-care therapy. Generated by immunoSEQ multiplex PCR, the TCRdb table keeps only in-frame clones and is missing some. The sample contains 45,000 to 55,000 clones, 86% of which appear only once. The chain has TRBV11-2 and TRBJ2-1; D gene unclear. The sample in question was PBMCs, obtained from a glioma patient treated with radiotherapy, temozolomide or both. The receptor comes from a man aged 35-49 years with glioma. The CDR3 is CASSPRAPSYNEQFF. CDR3 DNA sequence: TGTGCCAGCAGCCCCCGGGCCCCCTCCTACAATGAGCAGTTCTTC.